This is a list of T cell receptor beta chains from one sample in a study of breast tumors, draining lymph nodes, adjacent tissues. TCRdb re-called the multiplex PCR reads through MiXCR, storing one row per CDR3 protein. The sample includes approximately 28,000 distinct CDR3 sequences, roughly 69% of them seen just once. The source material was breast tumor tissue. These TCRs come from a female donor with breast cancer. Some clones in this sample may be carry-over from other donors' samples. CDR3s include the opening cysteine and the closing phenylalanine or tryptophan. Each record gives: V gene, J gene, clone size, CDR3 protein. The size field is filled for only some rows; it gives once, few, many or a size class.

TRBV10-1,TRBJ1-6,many,CASSSGQAGSPLHF
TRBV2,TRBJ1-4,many,CASGHAGGKLFF
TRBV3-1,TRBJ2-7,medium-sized,CASSLGTSGSSYEQYF
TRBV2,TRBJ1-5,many,CASRDSDRGPQPQHF
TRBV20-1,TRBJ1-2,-,CSARPTGFGYTF
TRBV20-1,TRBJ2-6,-,CSAPLWAGANVLTF
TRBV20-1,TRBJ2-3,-,CSATAGGPDTQYF
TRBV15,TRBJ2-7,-,CATSRGTSGSSTSYEQYF
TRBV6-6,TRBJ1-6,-,CASSPGRVFKPLHF
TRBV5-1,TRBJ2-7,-,CASSPTGGTYEQYF
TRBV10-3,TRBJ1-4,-,CAIRGGFGEKLFF
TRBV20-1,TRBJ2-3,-,CSARLAGGPVDTQYF
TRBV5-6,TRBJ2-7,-,CASSSLGQGAREQYF
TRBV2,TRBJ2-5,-,CASSEGGEETQYF
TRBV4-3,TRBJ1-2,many,CASSQDNAGRYGYTF
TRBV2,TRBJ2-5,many,CASSVTIAGDNQETQYF
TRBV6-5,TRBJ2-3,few,CASSSVRRGGGDTQYF
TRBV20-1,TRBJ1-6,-,CSASAYNSPLHF
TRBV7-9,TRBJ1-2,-,CASSLAVGADYGYTF
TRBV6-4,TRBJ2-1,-,CASSPFGGLAYNEQFF
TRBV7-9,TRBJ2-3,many,CASSRGGVSTDTQYF
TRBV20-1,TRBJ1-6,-,CSARDDSDSPLHF
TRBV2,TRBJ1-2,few,CASSQGYPNYGYTF
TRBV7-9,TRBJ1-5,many,CASSNRAQGQPQHF
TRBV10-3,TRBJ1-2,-,CARGGPGQGNYGYTF
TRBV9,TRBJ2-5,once,CASSVQGFGKQETQYF
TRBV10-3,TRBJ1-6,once,CAIRDRDSPLHF
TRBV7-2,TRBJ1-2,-,CASSFRQGLGGYTF
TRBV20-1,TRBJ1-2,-,CSARLRELNTYTF
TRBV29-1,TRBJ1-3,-,CSVVRQGATGNTIYF
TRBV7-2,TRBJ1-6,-,CASSLMGSYNSPLHF
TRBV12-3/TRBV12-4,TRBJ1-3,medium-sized,CASSLGGDLQQRNTIYF
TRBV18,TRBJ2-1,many,CASSLNRGQAYNEQFF
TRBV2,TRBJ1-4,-,CASSNGAARNEKLFF
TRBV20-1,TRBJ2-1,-,CSAPRPYNEQFF
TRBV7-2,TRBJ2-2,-,CASRPAGQGGTGELFF